These T cell receptor beta chains were read from a single sample in a study of memory CD4+ T cells and cytomegalovirus serostatus. The method was immunoSEQ multiplex PCR; TCRdb's version includes in-frame clones alone and lacks a portion of them. The sample contains about 82,000 clones, about 85% of which appear only once. Material for sequencing was memory CD4+ T cells from blood. The receptors derive from an adult in good health and CMV-seronegative. The conserved cysteine and the conserved F or W are not part of the CDR3 here. Each record gives: V gene, J gene, CDR3 length, CDR3 protein.

V gene: TRBV9
J gene: TRBJ2-7
CDR3 length: 14
CDR3 protein: ASSVGLETSSYEQY

V gene: TRBV6-6
J gene: TRBJ1-3
CDR3 length: 9
CDR3 protein: ATTGGNTIY

V gene: TRBV29-1
J gene: TRBJ2-5
CDR3 length: 12
CDR3 protein: SVKGRDGRETQY

V gene: TRBV6-6
J gene: TRBJ1-2
CDR3 length: 13
CDR3 protein: ASSPPGQGRDGYT

V gene: TRBV7-2
J gene: TRBJ2-7
CDR3 length: 14
CDR3 protein: ASSRRSGGASYEQY

V gene: TRBV6-1
J gene: TRBJ2-5
CDR3 length: 14
CDR3 protein: ASSEARALYQETQY

V gene: TRBV7-9
J gene: TRBJ2-5
CDR3 length: 11
CDR3 protein: ASSLAGRETQY

V gene: TRBV7-3
J gene: TRBJ2-2
CDR3 length: 13
CDR3 protein: ASSLNIGDTGELF

V gene: TRBV2
J gene: TRBJ2-6
CDR3 length: 13
CDR3 protein: ARGGQGTGANVLT

V gene: TRBV10-3
J gene: TRBJ1-1
CDR3 length: 13
CDR3 protein: AISELPGGNTEAF

V gene: TRBV20-1
J gene: TRBJ1-2
CDR3 length: 9
CDR3 protein: SRREDYGYT

V gene: TRBV6-1
J gene: TRBJ1-2
CDR3 length: 12
CDR3 protein: AIRIRGRDYGYT

V gene: TRBV30
J gene: TRBJ2-1
CDR3 length: 9
CDR3 protein: ASVGYNEQF

V gene: TRBV9
J gene: TRBJ1-6
CDR3 length: 13
CDR3 protein: ASSGEGTGTSPLH

V gene: TRBV29-1
J gene: TRBJ2-3
CDR3 length: 12
CDR3 protein: SVETGVAADTQY

V gene: TRBV4-1
J gene: TRBJ1-1
CDR3 length: 14
CDR3 protein: ASSHNDRAEGAEAF

V gene: TRBV18
J gene: TRBJ1-3
CDR3 length: 13
CDR3 protein: ASSPGTNSGNTIY

V gene: TRBV9
J gene: TRBJ2-7
CDR3 length: 12
CDR3 protein: ASSVAWTDYEQY

V gene: TRBV7-8
J gene: TRBJ1-1
CDR3 length: 11
CDR3 protein: ASSSLRNTEAF

V gene: TRBV11-2
J gene: TRBJ2-7
CDR3 length: 14
CDR3 protein: ASSLGGQRRHYEQY

V gene: TRBV11-2
J gene: TRBJ1-3
CDR3 length: 14
CDR3 protein: ASSALVAVAGNTIY

V gene: TRBV13
J gene: TRBJ1-2
CDR3 length: 14
CDR3 protein: ASSFGGGAANYGYT

V gene: TRBV5-1
J gene: TRBJ1-1
CDR3 length: 12
CDR3 protein: ASSEARADTEAF

V gene: TRBV5-1
J gene: TRBJ1-4
CDR3 length: 14
CDR3 protein: ASSLGTLATNEKLF

V gene: TRBV12-5
J gene: TRBJ2-7
CDR3 length: 11
CDR3 protein: ASYSTENYEQY

V gene: TRBV7-2
J gene: TRBJ2-3
CDR3 length: 15
CDR3 protein: ASSLARRGGQTDTQY